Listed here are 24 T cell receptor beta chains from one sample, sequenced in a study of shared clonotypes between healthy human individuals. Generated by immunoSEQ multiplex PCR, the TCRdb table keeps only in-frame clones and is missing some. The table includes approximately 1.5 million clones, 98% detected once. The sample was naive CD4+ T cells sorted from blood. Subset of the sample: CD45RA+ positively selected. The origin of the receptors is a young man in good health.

CDR3: CASSLADPAETQYF. The CDR3 bases are TGCGCCAGCAGCTTGGCGGACCCCGCAGAGACCCAGTACTTC. The V gene is TRBV5-1, the J gene TRBJ2-5, with D uncertain. This CDR3 spans 14 amino acids. Between the trimmed V and J ends, which lost 0 bases and 4 bases, there was a span of 10 bases. Germline assignment: CDR1 SGHRS and CDR2 YFSETQ.

The CDR3 DNA is TGTGCCAGCAGCCCGAGGCGGGGATCGTTGACCGGGGAGCTGTTTTTT. Translated: CASSPRRGSLTGELFF. V is TRBV7-2 and J is TRBJ2-2; tentatively, D is TRBD2 (6 bases). The CDR3 is made up of 16 amino acids. Germline CDR1 is SGHTA and CDR2 is FQGNSA. Trimming took off 5 bases at V and 5 bases at J, with 18 bases between the two ends.

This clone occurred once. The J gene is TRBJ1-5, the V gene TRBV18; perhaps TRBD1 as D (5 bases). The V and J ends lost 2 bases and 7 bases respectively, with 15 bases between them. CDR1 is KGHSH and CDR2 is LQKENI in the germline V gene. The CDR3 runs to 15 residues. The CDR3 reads CASSPSQGKHQPQHF. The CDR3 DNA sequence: TGTGCCAGCTCACCATCTCAGGGTAAGCACCAGCCCCAGCATTTT.

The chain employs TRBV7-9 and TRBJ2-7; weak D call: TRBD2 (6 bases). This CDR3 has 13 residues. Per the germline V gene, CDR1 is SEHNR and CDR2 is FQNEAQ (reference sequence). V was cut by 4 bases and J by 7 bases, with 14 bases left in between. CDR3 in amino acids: CASSWRAGVEQYF. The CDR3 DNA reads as TGTGCCAGCAGCTGGAGGGCGGGTGTGGAGCAGTACTTC.

DNA for the CDR3: TGCGCCAGCAGCCCGGGACAGGGTTTGAACGAGCAGTACTTC. This translates into CASSPGQGLNEQYF. This rearrangement joins TRBV4-3 to TRBJ2-7; 9 positions match TRBD1. With V trimmed by 4 bases and J by 5 bases, 6 bases remained unmatched. The germline CDR1 and CDR2 sequences are LGHNA and YSLEER. The CDR3 spans 14 residues.

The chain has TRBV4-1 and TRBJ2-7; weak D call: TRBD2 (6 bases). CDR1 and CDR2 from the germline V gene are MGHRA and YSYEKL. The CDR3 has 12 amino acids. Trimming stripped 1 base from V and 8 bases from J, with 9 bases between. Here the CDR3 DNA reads TGCGCCAGCAGCCAAGCGGGCGGGAAGCAGTACTTC. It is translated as CASSQAGGKQYF.

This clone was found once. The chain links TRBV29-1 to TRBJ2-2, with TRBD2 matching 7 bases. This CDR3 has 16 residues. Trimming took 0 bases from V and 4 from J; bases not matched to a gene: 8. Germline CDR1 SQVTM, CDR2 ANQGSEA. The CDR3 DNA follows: TGCAGCGTTGAAGATCCGATTGGGAGGGGCACCGGGGAGCTGTTTTTT. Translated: CSVEDPIGRGTGELFF.

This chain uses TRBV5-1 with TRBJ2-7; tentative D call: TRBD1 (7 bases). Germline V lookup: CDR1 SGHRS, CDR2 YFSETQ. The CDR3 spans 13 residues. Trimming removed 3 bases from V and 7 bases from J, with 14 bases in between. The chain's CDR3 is CASSSTRDREQYF. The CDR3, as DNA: TGCGCCAGCAGCTCCACGCGGGACAGAGAGCAGTACTTC.

CDR3 sequence reads: CASRDGQGPIAKNIQYF. As DNA, the CDR3 is TGTGCCAGCAGGGACGGACAGGGACCGATAGCCAAAAACATTCAGTACTTC. The chain employs TRBV5-5 and TRBJ2-4; TRBD1 aligns across 8 bases. Germline loops: CDR1 SGHKS, CDR2 YYEKEE (reference sequence). CDR3 length: 17 amino acids. The V segment lost 5 bases and the J segment 0 bases; nucleotides outside the gene matches: 10.

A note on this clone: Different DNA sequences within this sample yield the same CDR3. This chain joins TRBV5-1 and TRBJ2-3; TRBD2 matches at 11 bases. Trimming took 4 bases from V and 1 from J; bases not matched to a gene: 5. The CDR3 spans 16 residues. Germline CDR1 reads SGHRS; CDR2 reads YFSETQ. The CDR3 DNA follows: TGCGCCAGCAGCCTAGGGACTAGCGGAGGCACAGATACGCAGTATTTT. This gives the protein CASSLGTSGGTDTQYF. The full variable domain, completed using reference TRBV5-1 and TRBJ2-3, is KAGVTQTPRYLIKTRGQQVTLSCSPISGHRSVSWYQQTPGQGLQFLFEYFSETQRNKGNFPGRFSGRQFSNSRSEMNVSTLELGDSALYLCASSLGTSGGTDTQYFGPGTRLTVL.

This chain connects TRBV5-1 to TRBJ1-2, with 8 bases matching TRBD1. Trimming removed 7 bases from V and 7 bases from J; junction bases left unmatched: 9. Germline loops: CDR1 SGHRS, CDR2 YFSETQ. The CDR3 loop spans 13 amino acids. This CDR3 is CASAIQGAPGYTF. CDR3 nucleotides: TGCGCCAGCGCGATCCAGGGGGCGCCTGGCTACACCTTC.

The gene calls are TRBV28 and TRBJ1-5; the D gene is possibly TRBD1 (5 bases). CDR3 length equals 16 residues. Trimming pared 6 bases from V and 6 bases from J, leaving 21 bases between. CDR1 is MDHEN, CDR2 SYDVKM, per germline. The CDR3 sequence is CASSPNLGDGRQPQHF. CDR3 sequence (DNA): TGTGCCAGCAGCCCCAATTTGGGGGATGGTCGTCAGCCCCAGCATTTT.

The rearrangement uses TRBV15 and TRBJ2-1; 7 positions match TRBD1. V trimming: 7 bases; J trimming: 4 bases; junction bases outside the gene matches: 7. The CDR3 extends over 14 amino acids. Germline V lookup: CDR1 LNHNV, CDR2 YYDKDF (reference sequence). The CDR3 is CATNPGQPYNEQFF. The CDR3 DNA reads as TGTGCCACCAACCCGGGACAGCCATACAATGAGCAGTTCTTC.

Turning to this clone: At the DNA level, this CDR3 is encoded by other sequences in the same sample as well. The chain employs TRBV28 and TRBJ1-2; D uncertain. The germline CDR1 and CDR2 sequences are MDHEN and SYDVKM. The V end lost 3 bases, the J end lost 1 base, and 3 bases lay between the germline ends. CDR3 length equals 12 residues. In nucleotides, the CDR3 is TGTGCCAGCAGTTTCAGTAACTATGGCTACACCTTC. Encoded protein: CASSFSNYGYTF.

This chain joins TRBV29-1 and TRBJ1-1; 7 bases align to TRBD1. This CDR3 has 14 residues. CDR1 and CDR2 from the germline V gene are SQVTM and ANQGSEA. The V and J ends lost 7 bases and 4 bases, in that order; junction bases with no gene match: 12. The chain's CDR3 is CSARQGSESTEAFF. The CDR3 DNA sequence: TGCAGCGCCCGACAGGGATCTGAGAGCACTGAAGCTTTCTTT.

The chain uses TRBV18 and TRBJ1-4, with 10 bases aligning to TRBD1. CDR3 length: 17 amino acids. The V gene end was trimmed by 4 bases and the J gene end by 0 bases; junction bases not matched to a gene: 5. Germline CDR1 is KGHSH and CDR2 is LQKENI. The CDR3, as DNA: TGTGCCAGCTCACGGGGACAGGGGCGTGCAACTAATGAAAAACTGTTTTTT. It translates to CASSRGQGRATNEKLFF.

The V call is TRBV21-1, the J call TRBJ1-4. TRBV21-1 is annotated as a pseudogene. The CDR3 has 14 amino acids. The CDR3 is CASSKDDLMKKLFF. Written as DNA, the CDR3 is TGTGCCAGCAGCAAAGATGACTTAATGAAGAAACTGTTTTTT.

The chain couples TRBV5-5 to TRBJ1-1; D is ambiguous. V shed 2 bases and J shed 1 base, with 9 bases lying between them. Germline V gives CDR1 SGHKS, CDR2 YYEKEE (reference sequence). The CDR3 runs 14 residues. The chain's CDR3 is CASSFTAPNTEAFF. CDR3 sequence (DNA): TGTGCCAGCAGCTTTACAGCTCCGAACACTGAAGCTTTCTTT. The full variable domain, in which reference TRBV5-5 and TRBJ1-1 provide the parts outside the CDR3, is DAGVTQSPTHLIKTRGQQVTLRCSPISGHKSVSWYQQVLGQGPQFIFQYYEKEERGRGNFPDRFSARQFPNYSSELNVNALLLGDSALYLCASSFTAPNTEAFFGQGTRLTVV.

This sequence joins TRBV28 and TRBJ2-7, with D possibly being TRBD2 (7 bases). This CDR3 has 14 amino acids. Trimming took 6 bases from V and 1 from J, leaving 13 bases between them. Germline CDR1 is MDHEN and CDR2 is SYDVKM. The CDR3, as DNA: TGTGCCAGCAGAGGAAGCGGGACATCCTACGAGCAGTACTTC. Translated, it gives CASRGSGTSYEQYF. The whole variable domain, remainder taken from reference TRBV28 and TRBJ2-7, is DVKVTQSSRYLVKRTGEKVFLECVQDMDHENMFWYRQDPGLGLRLIYFSYDVKMKEKGDIPEGYSVSREKKERFSLILESASTNQTSMYLCASRGSGTSYEQYFGPGTRLTVT.

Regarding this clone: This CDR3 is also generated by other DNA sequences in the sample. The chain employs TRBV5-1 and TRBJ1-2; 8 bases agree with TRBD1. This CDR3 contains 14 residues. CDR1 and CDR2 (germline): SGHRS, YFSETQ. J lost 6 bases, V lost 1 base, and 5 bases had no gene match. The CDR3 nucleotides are TGCGCCAGCAGCTTGCGGCAGGGGGCCGATGGCTACACCTTC. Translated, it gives CASSLRQGADGYTF.

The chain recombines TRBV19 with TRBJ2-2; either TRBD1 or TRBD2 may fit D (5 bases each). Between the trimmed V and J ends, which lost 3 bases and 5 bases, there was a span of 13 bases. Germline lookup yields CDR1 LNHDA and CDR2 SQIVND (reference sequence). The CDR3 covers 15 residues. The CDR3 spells CASSIRDRRTGELFF. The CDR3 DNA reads TGTGCCAGTAGTATCCGGGACCGGCGAACCGGGGAGCTGTTTTTT.

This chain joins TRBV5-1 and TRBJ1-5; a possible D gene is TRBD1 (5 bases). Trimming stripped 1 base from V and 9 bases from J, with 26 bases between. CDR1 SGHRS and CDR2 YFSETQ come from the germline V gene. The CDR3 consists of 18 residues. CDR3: CASSLRGNSDKAGRPQHF. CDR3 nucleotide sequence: TGCGCCAGCAGCTTGCGGGGAAACAGTGATAAGGCAGGGCGGCCCCAGCATTTT.

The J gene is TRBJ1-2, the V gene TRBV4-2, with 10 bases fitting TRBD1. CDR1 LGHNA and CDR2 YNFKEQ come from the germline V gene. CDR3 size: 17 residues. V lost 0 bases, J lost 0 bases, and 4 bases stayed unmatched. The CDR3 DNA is TGTGCCAGCAGCCAAGATGGGACAGGGGCCCCTAACTATGGCTACACCTTC. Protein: CASSQDGTGAPNYGYTF.

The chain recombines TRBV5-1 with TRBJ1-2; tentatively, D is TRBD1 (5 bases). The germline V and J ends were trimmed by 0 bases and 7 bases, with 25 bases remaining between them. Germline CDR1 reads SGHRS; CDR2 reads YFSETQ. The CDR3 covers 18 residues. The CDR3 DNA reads TGCGCCAGCAGCTTGGTGGGGACTGCCGGGAGGGACGGTGGTGGCTACACCTTC. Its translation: CASSLVGTAGRDGGGYTF.